The subject of this entry is one T cell receptor (beta chain). No antigen is known for it. This record belongs to a study of OX40 agonist ivuxolimab in advanced cancers. At the level of the study: The eligibility criteria allowed prior anti-PD-1, anti-PD-L1 or anti-CTLA-4 therapy, and around 40% had some. Findings and caveats of the study: CD4+ and CD8+ blood T cells expanded clonally by week 6 at 0.1 to 3.0 mg/kg.

Measured with immunoSEQ multiplex PCR; TCRdb has only the in-frame clones, and not every one. The sample has around 76,000 clones, approximately 88% seen once. This sample comprised CD4+ or CD8+ T cells sorted from blood, obtained in a trial of the OX40 agonist ivuxolimab. The receptor was isolated from an adult with an advanced solid tumor such as melanoma, head and neck, liver or kidney cancer.

This chain's CDR3 is CAALSSAYEQYF. CDR3 in DNA: TGTGCCGCCCTTTCTAGCGCCTACGAGCAGTACTTC. The chain links TRBV10-3 to TRBJ2-7; D is perhaps TRBD2 (6 bases). From germline, CDR1 is ENHRY and CDR2 SYGVKD. Trimming left V 11 bases short and J 2 bases short, with 13 bases between. This CDR3 is built from 12 residues.